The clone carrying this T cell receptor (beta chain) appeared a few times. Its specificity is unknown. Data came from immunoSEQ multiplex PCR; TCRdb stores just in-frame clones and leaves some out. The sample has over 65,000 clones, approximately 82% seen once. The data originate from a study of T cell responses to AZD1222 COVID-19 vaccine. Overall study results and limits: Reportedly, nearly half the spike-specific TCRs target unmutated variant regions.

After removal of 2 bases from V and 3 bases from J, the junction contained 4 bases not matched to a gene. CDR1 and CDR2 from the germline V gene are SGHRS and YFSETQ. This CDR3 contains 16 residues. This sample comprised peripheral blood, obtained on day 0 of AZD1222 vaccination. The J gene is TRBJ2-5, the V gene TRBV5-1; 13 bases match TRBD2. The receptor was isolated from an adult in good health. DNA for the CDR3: TGCGCCAGCAGCTTTGGAGGACTAGCGGGAGAAGAGACCCAGTACTTC. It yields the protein CASSFGGLAGEETQYF.